A selection of T cell receptor beta chains follows, all from one sample in a study of blood T cell repertoires in COVID-19. The method was immunoSEQ multiplex PCR; TCRdb's version includes in-frame clones alone and lacks a portion of them. The sample includes roughly 200,000 clones, 86% of them seen just once. The sequenced sample consisted of PBMCs or T cells enriched from blood (not recorded which). All receptors come from a woman aged 25 to 39 who had been exposed to COVID-19. Both conserved end residues are part of each CDR3. A D gene is named only where the DNA matches it firmly. For some rows the clone size is stated as once, few or many, or as a class when expanded; others skip it.

CDR3aa: CASSLVLAGDNTGELFF
CDR3nt: TGTGCCAGCAGCTTAGTGCTAGCGGGGGACAACACCGGGGAGCTGTTTTTT
j_gene: TRBJ2-2
abundance: few
v_gene: TRBV11-3
d_gene: TRBD2

CDR3aa: CASSHDRNTGELFF
CDR3nt: TGTGCCAGCAGCCACGACAGGAACACCGGGGAGCTGTTTTTT
j_gene: TRBJ2-2
abundance: -
v_gene: TRBV6-5
d_gene: -

CDR3aa: CASSGQGLGGELFF
CDR3nt: TGTGCCAGCAGTGGACAGGGCCTCGGAGGGGAGCTGTTTTTT
j_gene: TRBJ2-2
abundance: -
v_gene: TRBV2
d_gene: TRBD1

CDR3aa: CASGLSGGAGHEQYF
CDR3nt: TGTGCCAGCGGGCTTTCCGGGGGGGCCGGCCACGAGCAGTACTTC
j_gene: TRBJ2-7
abundance: -
v_gene: TRBV7-9
d_gene: TRBD2

CDR3aa: CASSPGHTGGLSPLHF
CDR3nt: TGTGCCAGCAGCCCTGGTCATACAGGGGGCTTGTCACCCCTCCACTTT
j_gene: TRBJ1-6
abundance: -
v_gene: TRBV7-6
d_gene: TRBD1

CDR3aa: CASSFTGQYNSPLHF
CDR3nt: TGTGCCAGCAGTTTCACGGGACAGTATAATTCACCCCTCCACTTT
j_gene: TRBJ1-6
abundance: -
v_gene: TRBV27
d_gene: TRBD1

CDR3aa: CASSLISGSYNEQFF
CDR3nt: TGTGCCAGCAGCCTAATAAGTGGCTCCTACAATGAGCAGTTCTTC
j_gene: TRBJ2-1
abundance: -
v_gene: TRBV7-9
d_gene: -

CDR3aa: CASSVRLAGADTQYF
CDR3nt: TGTGCCAGCAGCGTAAGGTTAGCGGGGGCAGATACGCAGTATTTT
j_gene: TRBJ2-3
abundance: -
v_gene: TRBV9
d_gene: TRBD2

CDR3aa: CASSLERGTEAFF
CDR3nt: TGTGCCAGCAGCCTCGAGAGGGGGACTGAAGCTTTCTTT
j_gene: TRBJ1-1
abundance: -
v_gene: TRBV9
d_gene: -

CDR3aa: CASSRRQRGSTDTQYF
CDR3nt: TGTGCCAGCTCACGACGACAGCGGGGTTCCACAGATACGCAGTATTTT
j_gene: TRBJ2-3
abundance: -
v_gene: TRBV18
d_gene: TRBD2

CDR3aa: CASSSGTSGGYEQYF
CDR3nt: TGCGCCAGCAGCTCGGGGACTAGCGGGGGCTACGAGCAGTACTTC
j_gene: TRBJ2-7
abundance: -
v_gene: TRBV5-1
d_gene: TRBD2

CDR3aa: CASSIGPRGSPLHF
CDR3nt: TGTGCCAGTAGTATCGGGCCGCGGGGTTCACCCCTCCACTTT
j_gene: TRBJ1-6
abundance: -
v_gene: TRBV19
d_gene: -

CDR3aa: CASSQETGRIWGRDTIYF
CDR3nt: TGCGCCAGCAGCCAAGAGACAGGGAGGATTTGGGGGCGGGACACCATATATTTT
j_gene: TRBJ1-3
abundance: -
v_gene: TRBV4-1
d_gene: TRBD1

CDR3aa: CASSLSTGGPEKLFF
CDR3nt: TGTGCCAGCAGTTTATCGACAGGGGGCCCTGAAAAACTGTTTTTT
j_gene: TRBJ1-4
abundance: -
v_gene: TRBV27
d_gene: TRBD1

CDR3aa: CASSYTGGTEAFF
CDR3nt: TGTGCCAGCAGCTACACAGGGGGCACTGAAGCTTTCTTT
j_gene: TRBJ1-1
abundance: -
v_gene: TRBV6-5
d_gene: TRBD1

CDR3aa: CASSTGFSYGYTF
CDR3nt: TGTGCCAGCAGTACAGGGTTCAGCTATGGCTACACCTTC
j_gene: TRBJ1-2
abundance: -
v_gene: TRBV28
d_gene: -

CDR3aa: CASSPQGAGYGYTF
CDR3nt: TGTGCCAGCAGCCCCCAGGGGGCGGGCTATGGCTACACCTTC
j_gene: TRBJ1-2
abundance: -
v_gene: TRBV11-3
d_gene: TRBD1

CDR3aa: CASSPTAGRSSGNTIYF
CDR3nt: TGTGCCAGCAGTCCGACGGCAGGGCGAAGCTCTGGAAACACCATATATTTT
j_gene: TRBJ1-3
abundance: -
v_gene: TRBV6-6
d_gene: -

CDR3aa: CASRQGHEKLFF
CDR3nt: TGCGCCAGCAGACAGGGTCATGAAAAACTGTTTTTT
j_gene: TRBJ1-4
abundance: -
v_gene: TRBV5-1
d_gene: -

CDR3aa: CASSSWTGGKAFF
CDR3nt: TGTGCCAGCAGTTCCTGGACAGGGGGAAAAGCTTTCTTT
j_gene: TRBJ1-1
abundance: -
v_gene: TRBV27
d_gene: TRBD1

CDR3aa: CASGQNRVYRETQYF
CDR3nt: TGTGCTAGTGGTCAAAACAGGGTTTACCGAGAGACCCAGTACTTC
j_gene: TRBJ2-5
abundance: -
v_gene: TRBV12-5
d_gene: -

CDR3aa: CASGLDQGDYGYTF
CDR3nt: TGTGCTAGTGGTTTGGATCAGGGTGACTATGGCTACACCTTC
j_gene: TRBJ1-2
abundance: -
v_gene: TRBV12-5
d_gene: -

CDR3aa: CATSRSGGTANEQFF
CDR3nt: TGTGCCACCAGCAGATCCGGGGGGACCGCCAATGAGCAGTTCTTC
j_gene: TRBJ2-1
abundance: -
v_gene: TRBV15
d_gene: TRBD2

CDR3aa: CASSGGGIYNEQFF
CDR3nt: TGCGCCAGCAGCGGCGGGGGCATCTACAATGAGCAGTTCTTC
j_gene: TRBJ2-1
abundance: -
v_gene: TRBV5-1
d_gene: -

CDR3aa: CASSPTVSGGNTGELFF
CDR3nt: TGTGCCAGCAGCCCTACCGTTAGCGGGGGGAACACCGGGGAGCTGTTTTTT
j_gene: TRBJ2-2
abundance: -
v_gene: TRBV7-6
d_gene: TRBD2

CDR3aa: CASSSGQPAYHEQYF
CDR3nt: TGTGCCAGCAGTTCTGGACAGCCTGCGTACCACGAGCAGTACTTC
j_gene: TRBJ2-7
abundance: few
v_gene: TRBV27
d_gene: -

CDR3aa: CASSQGQHNSPLHF
CDR3nt: TGTGCCAGCAGCCAAGGACAGCATAATTCACCCCTCCACTTT
j_gene: TRBJ1-6
abundance: once
v_gene: TRBV4-2
d_gene: -

CDR3aa: CASSQTGDNEQFF
CDR3nt: TGTGCCAGCAGCCAGACAGGGGACAATGAGCAGTTCTTC
j_gene: TRBJ2-1
abundance: -
v_gene: TRBV7-3
d_gene: TRBD1